These 11 T cell receptor beta chains share one sample of origin, sequenced in a study of shared clonotypes between healthy human individuals. Positive CCR7 selection of CD45RO-negative cells yielded the naive CD8 cells, and terminally differentiated effector memory CD45RA+ cells were excluded. The repertoire was sequenced with immunoSEQ multiplex PCR; TCRdb's copy has only in-frame clones and lacks some. The top ten clones hold roughly 0.12% of a sample with hundreds of thousands of clones, about 96% of them seen once. Sequencing input: naive CD8+ T cells sorted from blood. All receptors come from a woman in her 30s in good health.

The J gene is TRBJ2-7, the V gene TRBV7-6, with D possibly matching TRBD1 (6 bases). Trimming left V 0 bases short and J 1 base short, with 10 bases between. Germline values: CDR1 SGHVS, CDR2 FNYEAQ. CDR3 length: 15 residues. CDR3 in DNA: TGTGCCAGCAGCTTAGCGCCTCAGGGGTCCTACGAGCAGTACTTC. Translating it yields CASSLAPQGSYEQYF.

The chain joins TRBV11-2 to TRBJ2-3; TRBD2 matches 13 bases. The CDR3 has 18 amino acids. Germline V gene lookup returns CDR1 SGHAT and CDR2 FQNNGV. J lost 4 bases, V lost 0 bases, and 7 bases had no gene match. CDR3 in amino acids: CASSLDLLAGGPADTQYF. CDR3 DNA sequence: TGTGCCAGCAGCTTAGATTTACTAGCGGGAGGGCCCGCAGATACGCAGTATTTT.

This clone was seen a handful of times. The chain uses TRBV10-3 and TRBJ2-7; D is tentatively TRBD1 or TRBD2 (5 bases each). The CDR3 totals 13 residues. Per the germline V gene, CDR1 is ENHRY and CDR2 is SYGVKD. Trimming removed 10 bases from V and 2 bases from J, with 15 bases in between. DNA of the CDR3: TGTGCCACCCGGGACGGAGCGGCCTACGAGCAGTACTTC. Translation: CATRDGAAYEQYF.

The chain employs TRBV27 and TRBJ1-1, with D perhaps TRBD1 (5 bases). The ends were cut back, 2 bases at V and 10 bases at J, with 17 bases in the middle. CDR1 MNHEY and CDR2 SMNVEV come from the germline V gene (reference sequence). CDR3 size: 14 residues. Here the CDR3 DNA reads TGTGCCAGCAGTTTACTGGGGCCGGGAGGTGCAGCTTTCTTT. It yields the protein CASSLLGPGGAAFF.

This chain connects TRBV28 to TRBJ2-5, with TRBD2 identical over 10 bases. TRBJ2-7 matches the DNA end more closely, so the J call is doubtful. This CDR3 comprises 15 residues. The germline gives CDR1 MDHEN, CDR2 SYDVKM. In nucleotides, the CDR3 is TGTGCCAGCAGCTTTATTACTAGCGGGAACTACGAGCAGTACTTC. It yields the protein CASSFITSGNYEQYF.

The J gene is TRBJ1-5, the V gene TRBV7-2; weak D call: TRBD1 (6 bases). Germline assignment: CDR1 SGHTA and CDR2 FQGNSA. V gave up 1 base and J gave up 6 bases, with 13 bases separating them. The CDR3 contains 15 residues. This chain's CDR3 is CASSLESTGSQPQHF. In DNA form, the CDR3 reads TGTGCCAGCAGCTTAGAGAGTACAGGGAGTCAGCCCCAGCATTTT.

The table lists this clone with a count of one. V gene TRBV5-5 combines with J gene TRBJ1-2; D gene unclear. Germline V gene lookup returns CDR1 SGHKS and CDR2 YYEKEE (reference sequence). V dropped 3 bases and J dropped 6 bases, with 9 bases sitting between them. The CDR3 consists of 12 residues. CDR3 DNA sequence: TGTGCCAGCAGCTCCCGGACCCATGGCTACACCTTC. It encodes CASSSRTHGYTF. Complete variable domain (other parts from reference TRBV5-5 and TRBJ1-2): DAGVTQSPTHLIKTRGQQVTLRCSPISGHKSVSWYQQVLGQGPQFIFQYYEKEERGRGNFPDRFSARQFPNYSSELNVNALLLGDSALYLCASSSRTHGYTFGSGTRLTVV.

This chain connects TRBV19 to TRBJ1-2; TRBD1 might be the D (5 bases). V was pared by 7 bases and J by 8 bases, with 14 bases between. CDR1 is LNHDA, CDR2 SQIVND, per germline (reference sequence). The CDR3 is 12 amino acids. The CDR3 sequence is CASNGGNYGYTF. Here the CDR3 DNA reads TGTGCCAGTAACGGGGGGAATTACGGCTACACCTTC.

The V call is TRBV28, the J call TRBJ1-5; 8 bases are a match to TRBD1. Germline values: CDR1 MDHEN, CDR2 SYDVKM. Unmatched junction bases numbered 22, after V lost 2 bases and J lost 10 bases. The CDR3 consists of 19 residues. CDR3 protein: CASSLHSRFSGGASGPQHF. CDR3 DNA: TGTGCCAGCAGTTTACATTCTAGGTTTTCAGGGGGCGCGAGTGGACCCCAGCATTTT.

This clone appeared a single time. The chain employs TRBV4-1 and TRBJ1-4; perhaps TRBD1 as D (6 bases). Per germline, CDR1 MGHRA and CDR2 YSYEKL. V was cut by 1 base and J by 8 bases, with 14 bases left in between. This CDR3 has 15 residues. CDR3 protein: CASSQGGGITEKLFF. The CDR3 region has the DNA TGCGCCAGCAGCCAAGGCGGGGGCATCACCGAAAAACTGTTTTTT.

The V gene is TRBV4-1, the J gene TRBJ2-1; 8 nucleotides line up with TRBD2. Looked up from germline, CDR1 is MGHRA and CDR2 is YSYEKL. Trimming cost V 2 bases and J 2 bases; bases outside gene matches: 11. This CDR3 is built from 18 residues. DNA for the CDR3: TGCGCCAGCAGCCAACACCGGGGGAGCGGGAGAGCCTACAATGAGCAGTTCTTC. Translated: CASSQHRGSGRAYNEQFF.